This record covers a single T cell receptor (beta chain). The antigen is unknown. The data originate from a study of cytomegalovirus exposure and HLA in healthy donors. General study points: According to an earlier analysis, most TCR beta V segments yielded productive rearrangements about 90% or about 30% of the time. There were a few CMV-associated chains whose specificity for CMV antigens was confirmed in vitro.

13 Jbeta primers and 60 Vbeta primers were used for the PCR. Libraries were prepared by immunoSEQ multiplex PCR; TCRdb keeps only in-frame clonotypes and omits some of them. The table records approximately 72,000 clones, about four fifths of them present only once. The CDR3 has 13 amino acids. The germline V gene encodes CDR1 SEHNR and CDR2 FQNEAQ (reference sequence). Trimming pared 5 bases from V and 1 base from J, leaving 8 bases between. Sequenced input: PBMCs. This sequence was found in a man younger than 35 in good health and CMV-seronegative. The chain links TRBV7-9 to TRBJ2-5; D ambiguous. CDR3 sequence reads: CASSPPSQETQYF. CDR3 sequence (DNA): TGTGCCAGCAGCCCCCCTAGCCAAGAGACCCAGTACTTC.